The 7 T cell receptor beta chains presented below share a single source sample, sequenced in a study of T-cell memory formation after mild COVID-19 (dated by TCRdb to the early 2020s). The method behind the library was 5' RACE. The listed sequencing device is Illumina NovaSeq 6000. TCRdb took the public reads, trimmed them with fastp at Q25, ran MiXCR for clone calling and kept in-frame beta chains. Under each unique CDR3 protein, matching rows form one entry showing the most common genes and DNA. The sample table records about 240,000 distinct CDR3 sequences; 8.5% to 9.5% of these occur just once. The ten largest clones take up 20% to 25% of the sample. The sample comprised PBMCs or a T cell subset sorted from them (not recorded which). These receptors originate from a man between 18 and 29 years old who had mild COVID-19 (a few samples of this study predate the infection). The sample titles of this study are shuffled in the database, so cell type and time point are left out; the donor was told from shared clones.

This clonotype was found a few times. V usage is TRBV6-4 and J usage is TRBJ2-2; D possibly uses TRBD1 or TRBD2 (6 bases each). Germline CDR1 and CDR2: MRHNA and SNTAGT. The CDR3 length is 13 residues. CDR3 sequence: CATRGHNTGELFF. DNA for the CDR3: TGTGCAACGCGGGGACACAACACCGGGGAGCTGTTTTTT.

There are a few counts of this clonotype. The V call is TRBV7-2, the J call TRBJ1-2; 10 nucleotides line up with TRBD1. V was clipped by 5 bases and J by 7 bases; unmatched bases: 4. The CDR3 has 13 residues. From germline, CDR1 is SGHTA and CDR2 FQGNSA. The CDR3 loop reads CASSKDRGGGYTF. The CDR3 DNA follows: TGTGCCAGCAGCAAGGACAGGGGGGGTGGCTACACCTTC.

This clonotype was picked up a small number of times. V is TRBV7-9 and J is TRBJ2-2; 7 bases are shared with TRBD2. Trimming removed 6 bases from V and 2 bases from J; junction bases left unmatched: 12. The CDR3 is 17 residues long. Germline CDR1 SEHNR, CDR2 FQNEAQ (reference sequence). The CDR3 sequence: CASSTVPGGLNTGELFF. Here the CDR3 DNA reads TGTGCCAGCAGTACAGTACCGGGGGGACTCAACACCGGGGAGCTGTTTTTT.

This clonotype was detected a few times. The CDR3 loop is CSAPGLAGGGEQFF. In DNA form, the CDR3 reads TGCAGTGCCCCCGGGCTAGCGGGGGGAGGTGAGCAGTTCTTC. This chain links TRBV20-1 with TRBJ2-1, with 11 bases aligning to TRBD2. V lost 6 bases, J lost 9 bases, and 10 bases stayed unmatched. CDR3 size: 14 residues. Germline CDR1 DFQATT, CDR2 SNEGSKA (reference sequence).

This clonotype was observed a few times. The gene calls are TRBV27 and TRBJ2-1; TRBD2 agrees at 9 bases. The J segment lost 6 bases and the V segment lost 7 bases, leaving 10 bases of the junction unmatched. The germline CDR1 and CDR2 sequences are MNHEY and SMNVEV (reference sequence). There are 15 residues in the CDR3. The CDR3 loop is CASTRRGGAPNEQFF. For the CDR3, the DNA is TGTGCCAGCACCCGCCGCGGGGGGGCCCCCAATGAGCAGTTCTTC.

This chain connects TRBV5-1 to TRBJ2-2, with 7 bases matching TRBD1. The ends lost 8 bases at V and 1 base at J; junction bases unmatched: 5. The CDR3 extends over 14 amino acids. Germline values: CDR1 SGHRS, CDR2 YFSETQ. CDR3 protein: CASTGTENTGELFF. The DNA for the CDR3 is TGCGCCAGTACCGGGACAGAGAACACCGGGGAGCTGTTTTTT.

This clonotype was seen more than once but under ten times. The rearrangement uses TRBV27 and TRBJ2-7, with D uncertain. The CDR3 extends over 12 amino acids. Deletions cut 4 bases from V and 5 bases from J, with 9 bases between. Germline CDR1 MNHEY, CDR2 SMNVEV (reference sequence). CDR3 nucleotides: TGTGCCAGCAGTTCGCAGGCTCACGAGCAGTACGTC. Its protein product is CASSSQAHEQYV.